This T cell receptor beta chain was captured by sequencing in a study of human T cells and chemical hapten exposure. For the study at large: Each week of the approximately 24-week study, patients had diphenylcyclopropenone applied to the scalp.

TCRdb reprocessed the RACE reads with MiXCR, giving one entry per CDR3 protein. The sample shows 85,000 to 95,000 distinct CDR3 sequences, approximately 11% of them seen only once. This clonotype was counted ten times or more. The germline CDR1 and CDR2 sequences are LGHNA and YSLEER. The CDR3 runs to 16 residues. Trimming removed 4 bases from V and 0 bases from J, with 13 bases in between. Sample time point: patch test 2, 6 weeks after DPC sensitization. Treatment indicated: therapeutic diphenylcyclopropenone sensitization with weekly scalp DPC. The chain joins TRBV4-3 to TRBJ1-5, with unresolved D. This sample comprised whole blood, obtained in connection with sensitization to the hapten diphenylcyclopropenone (DPC). The TCR sequence derives from a man aged 35-49 years with alopecia areata. Some clones in this sample may be carry-over from other donors' samples. The CDR3 coding sequence is TGCGCCAGCAGCCCTCCCCTGGGAGATAGCAATCAGCCCCAGCATTTT. Translation gives CASSPPLGDSNQPQHF.